Listed here are 11 T cell receptor beta chains from one sample, sequenced in a study of blood T cell repertoires in COVID-19. The protocol was immunoSEQ multiplex PCR, while the TCRdb copy is restricted to in-frame clones and leaves out a portion. The sample includes over 250,000 clones, more than 85% of them seen just once. The sequenced material came from peripheral blood. The origin of the receptors is a person in their late teens or twenties with COVID-19, enrolled during active disease.

This chain uses TRBV7-8 with TRBJ2-5; the match to TRBD2 covers 10 bases. CDR1 is SGHVS, CDR2 FQNEAQ, per germline. The length of the CDR3 is 18 residues. V was clipped by 4 bases and J by 5 bases; unmatched bases: 16. The DNA of the CDR3 is TGTGCCAGCAGCTCCCCCGCGGGGGATAGCGGGAGGTGGGAGACCCAGTACTTC. As protein: CASSSPAGDSGRWETQYF.

The chain couples TRBV5-6 to TRBJ2-7; TRBD1 agrees at 10 bases. This CDR3 is 13 amino acids long. Germline V gene data show CDR1 as SGHDT and CDR2 as YYEEEE. V shed 4 bases, J shed 7 bases, and the junction held 5 bases outside the gene matches. The CDR3: CASSRVGQGEQYF. The CDR3 DNA reads TGTGCCAGCAGCCGGGTGGGACAGGGGGAGCAGTACTTC.

The chain employs TRBV2 and TRBJ2-2; D is possibly TRBD2 (6 bases). The CDR3 runs to 14 residues. V was cut by 7 bases and J by 4 bases, with 13 bases left in between. CDR1 is SNHLY, CDR2 FYNNEI, per germline. The CDR3 sequence is CASNRLGGTGELFF. The CDR3 DNA follows: TGTGCCAGCAACCGGTTGGGAGGCACCGGGGAGCTGTTTTTT.

This clone has just one count. The chain joins TRBV28 to TRBJ2-7; TRBD2 matches at 11 bases. The ends lost 7 bases at V and 4 bases at J; junction bases unmatched: 18. The CDR3 has 18 residues. Germline V gene data show CDR1 as MDHEN and CDR2 as SYDVKM. CDR3 sequence: CASTPTGHSGRVAYEQYF. For the CDR3, the DNA is TGTGCCAGCACCCCGACAGGGCATAGCGGGAGGGTAGCATACGAGCAGTACTTC. Full variable domain (rest looked up from reference TRBV28 and TRBJ2-7): DVKVTQSSRYLVKRTGEKVFLECVQDMDHENMFWYRQDPGLGLRLIYFSYDVKMKEKGDIPEGYSVSREKKERFSLILESASTNQTSMYLCASTPTGHSGRVAYEQYFGPGTRLTVT.

This chain connects TRBV28 to TRBJ2-1, with D possibly matching TRBD2 (6 bases). V was trimmed by 6 bases and J by 7 bases, leaving 19 bases between them. Germline CDR1 reads MDHEN; CDR2 reads SYDVKM. The CDR3 consists of 15 residues. The CDR3 spells CASSAGGPSVNEQFF. Written as DNA, the CDR3 is TGTGCCAGCAGCGCCGGAGGGCCGAGTGTTAATGAGCAGTTCTTC.

The count of this clone is one. The chain employs TRBV27 and TRBJ2-7; the match to TRBD2 covers 11 bases. CDR3 size: 13 residues. The germline V gene encodes CDR1 MNHEY and CDR2 SMNVEV (reference sequence). The ends lost 0 bases at V and 12 bases at J; junction bases unmatched: 4. The CDR3 spells CASSLSGTSGMYF. The CDR3 DNA reads as TGTGCCAGCAGTTTATCCGGGACTAGCGGTATGTACTTC.

V is TRBV18 and J is TRBJ2-7, with a weak D call TRBD2 (5 bases). The CDR3 has 15 amino acids. With 3 bases removed from V and 4 bases from J, the gap between germline ends came to 16 bases. Germline V gives CDR1 KGHSH, CDR2 LQKENI. The CDR3 here is CASSPGLTGNYEQYF. The CDR3 bases are TGTGCCAGCTCACCGGGCTTGACGGGGAATTACGAGCAGTACTTC.

The chain combines TRBV28 with TRBJ1-3; 7 positions agree with TRBD1. With V trimmed by 5 bases and J by 2 bases, 3 bases remained unmatched. The length of the CDR3 is 14 residues. The germline V gene has CDR1 MDHEN and CDR2 SYDVKM. CDR3 DNA sequence: TGTGCCAGCAGTCCCGGACAGGCTGGAAACACCATATATTTT. Amino acid sequence: CASSPGQAGNTIYF.

J is TRBJ2-1 and V is TRBV5-1; 12 bases fit TRBD2. The CDR3 loop spans 15 amino acids. V gave up 5 bases and J gave up 5 bases; unmatched junction bases: 5. Germline loops: CDR1 SGHRS, CDR2 YFSETQ. This chain's CDR3 is CASRRLAGDHNEQFF. Written as DNA, the CDR3 is TGCGCCAGCAGAAGACTAGCGGGAGATCACAATGAGCAGTTCTTC.

The genes are TRBV6-2 or TRBV6-3 and TRBJ2-7; D is possibly TRBD1 (6 bases). V gave up 5 bases and J gave up 6 bases, with 8 bases separating them. This CDR3 comprises 11 residues. Per the germline V gene, CDR1 is MNHEY and CDR2 is SVGEGT. Here the CDR3 reads CASSPGAEQYF. The CDR3 region has the DNA TGTGCCAGCAGTCCAGGGGCCGAGCAGTACTTC.

This clone was seen once. This chain uses TRBV5-6 with TRBJ1-2, with no clear D. The CDR3 is 14 residues long. Germline V CDR1 and CDR2: SGHDT, YYEEEE. Trimming took 1 base from V and 1 from J, leaving 8 bases between them. The CDR3 is CASSLSVLNYGYTF. The CDR3 coding sequence is TGTGCCAGCAGCTTGAGCGTCCTTAACTATGGCTACACCTTC.